Below, 4 T cell receptor beta chains from the same sample are listed, as sequenced in a study of cytomegalovirus exposure and HLA in healthy donors. The repertoire was sequenced with immunoSEQ multiplex PCR; TCRdb's copy has only in-frame clones and lacks some. This sample has about 73,000 clones; roughly 96% occur once, and the top ten carry 3% to 4%. The sequencing input was PBMCs. The receptors come from a man in his late teens or twenties in good health and CMV-seronegative.

The chain uses TRBV6-4 and TRBJ2-3, with 7 nucleotides matching TRBD2. Germline V CDR1 and CDR2: MRHNA, SNTAGT. The CDR3 is 14 amino acids. V lost 8 bases and J lost 4; bases outside the gene matches: 9. The CDR3 bases are TGTGCCAGCGCTCTCGACGGGGGGTCAGATACGCAGTATTTT. Protein product: CASALDGGSDTQYF.

CDR3 coding DNA: TGTGCCAGCAGTTTACAGGGGTTGTCTGGCTACACCTTC. Translation: CASSLQGLSGYTF. The V and J genes are TRBV27 and TRBJ1-2, with a weak D call TRBD1 (6 bases). Germline CDR1 MNHEY, CDR2 SMNVEV (reference sequence). This CDR3 has 13 residues. Trimming stripped 2 bases from V and 7 bases from J, with 11 bases between.

J is TRBJ1-2 and V is TRBV7-2, with D unresolved. The germline gives CDR1 SGHTA, CDR2 FQGNSA. V was clipped by 1 base and J by 1 base, with 4 bases between them. This CDR3 comprises 13 residues. The CDR3 coding sequence is TGTGCCAGCAGCTTAGACTTTAACTATGGCTACACCTTC. Protein product: CASSLDFNYGYTF.

The rearrangement joins TRBV13 to TRBJ2-3; 8 nucleotides agree with TRBD2. Germline CDR1 reads PRHDT; CDR2 reads FYEKMQ (reference sequence). The CDR3 has 16 amino acids. Germline trimming cut 4 bases from V and 6 bases from J; bases unmatched to any gene: 12. The CDR3 region is CASSSRGDSRGDTQYF. DNA for the CDR3: TGTGCCAGCAGCTCGCGGGGGGACTCGCGTGGGGATACGCAGTATTTT.